This is a list of T cell receptor beta chains from one sample in a study of cytomegalovirus exposure and HLA in healthy donors. Clones were sequenced by immunoSEQ multiplex PCR, and TCRdb holds only the in-frame ones, with some missing. The table lists roughly 100,000 clones, approximately 69% of them singletons. The sequenced material came from PBMCs. These receptor sequences come from a boy between 10 and 17 years old in good health and CMV-seropositive. Both conserved end residues are part of each CDR3. The order of the fields is D gene, clone size, J gene, V gene, CDR3 protein, CDR3 DNA. A D gene is named only where the DNA matches it firmly. The size entry is marked missing in some rows and otherwise reads once, few, many or a size class.

D: TRBD1; size: once; J: TRBJ1-4; V: TRBV6-5; CDR3: CASSYSQGAKEKLFF; DNA: TGTGCCAGCAGTTACTCCCAGGGGGCGAAGGAAAAACTGTTTTTT
D: TRBD1; size: -; J: TRBJ2-7; V: TRBV6-5; CDR3: CASSSLAGTGTYEQYF; DNA: TGTGCCAGCAGTTCGCTGGCCGGGACAGGGACCTACGAGCAGTACTTC
D: -; size: -; J: TRBJ2-1; V: TRBV6-5; CDR3: CASSYRGALREQFF; DNA: TGTGCCAGCAGTTACCGGGGGGCACTCAGGGAGCAGTTCTTC
D: -; size: -; J: TRBJ1-1; V: TRBV12-5; CDR3: CASGLVTGLNTEAFF; DNA: TGTGCTAGTGGTTTGGTTACAGGGTTGAACACTGAAGCTTTCTTT
D: TRBD1; size: once; J: TRBJ2-2; V: TRBV5-1; CDR3: CASSWTGGNTGELFF; DNA: TGCGCCAGCAGCTGGACAGGGGGCAACACCGGGGAGCTGTTTTTT
D: -; size: -; J: TRBJ1-1; V: TRBV6-1; CDR3: CASSEPWVDSWAFF; DNA: TGTGCCAGCAGTGAACCATGGGTAGACAGTTGGGCTTTCTTT
D: TRBD2; size: few; J: TRBJ2-7; V: TRBV11-2; CDR3: CASSLLAGGPRNEQYF; DNA: TGTGCCAGCAGCCTATTAGCGGGAGGGCCGCGTAACGAGCAGTACTTC
D: -; size: -; J: TRBJ1-5; V: TRBV7-2; CDR3: CASSLERGGGQPQHF; DNA: TGTGCCAGCAGCTTAGAACGGGGGGGAGGCCAGCCCCAGCATTTT
D: TRBD2; size: few; J: TRBJ2-2; V: TRBV7-3; CDR3: CASTTGGAFGELFF; DNA: TGTGCCAGCACCACCGGGGGGGCGTTCGGGGAGCTGTTTTTT
D: -; size: -; J: TRBJ1-5; V: TRBV7-8; CDR3: CASSSRWVWQGKNQPQHF; DNA: TGTGCCAGCAGCTCTCGATGGGTTTGGCAGGGAAAAAATCAGCCCCAGCATTTT
D: -; size: -; J: TRBJ2-2; V: TRBV7-9; CDR3: CASSFTGWAGELFF; DNA: TGTGCCAGCAGCTTTACAGGGTGGGCCGGGGAGCTGTTTTTT
D: TRBD1; size: -; J: TRBJ1-3; V: TRBV6-5; CDR3: CASSRQGSGNTIYF; DNA: TGTGCCAGCAGTCGACAGGGTTCTGGAAACACCATATATTTT
D: -; size: -; J: TRBJ2-1; V: TRBV6-5; CDR3: CASSSLHEQFF; DNA: TGTGCCAGCAGTTCTCTTCATGAGCAGTTCTTC
D: TRBD2; size: -; J: TRBJ2-1; V: TRBV5-4; CDR3: CASSPRGSGVLREQFF; DNA: TGTGCCAGCAGCCCCCGTGGTAGCGGGGTCCTCAGGGAGCAGTTCTTC
D: -; size: few; J: TRBJ2-1; V: TRBV4-1; CDR3: CASSRTTPRDTSSYNEQFF; DNA: TGCGCCAGCAGCCGGACGACCCCCCGGGACACCAGCTCCTACAATGAGCAGTTCTTC
D: TRBD1; size: -; J: TRBJ1-1; V: TRBV5-1; CDR3: CASSKAGQGPPSWMNTEAFF; DNA: TGCGCCAGCAGTAAGGCTGGACAGGGCCCCCCATCGTGGATGAACACTGAAGCTTTCTTT
D: -; size: -; J: TRBJ2-2; V: TRBV27; CDR3: CASSLFGLAGTGELFF; DNA: TGTGCCAGCAGTTTATTTGGGCTAGCCGGGACCGGGGAGCTGTTTTTT
D: -; size: -; J: TRBJ2-7; V: TRBV5-4; CDR3: CASSFTVPGEQYF; DNA: TGTGCCAGCAGCTTCACAGTCCCTGGCGAGCAGTACTTC
D: TRBD1; size: -; J: TRBJ2-7; V: TRBV6-1; CDR3: CASRRGQAYEQYF; DNA: TGTGCCAGCAGGAGAGGACAGGCCTACGAGCAGTACTTC
D: -; size: -; J: TRBJ1-5; V: TRBV2; CDR3: CASSWTVGGNQPQNF; DNA: TGTGCCAGCAGTTGGACCGTTGGGGGCAATCAGCCCCAGAATTTT
D: -; size: -; J: TRBJ1-1; V: TRBV19; CDR3: CASSIEALGDTEAFF; DNA: TGTGCCAGTAGTATAGAGGCTCTCGGGGACACTGAAGCTTTCTTT
D: -; size: once; J: TRBJ1-5; V: TRBV10-3; CDR3: CAISVGYGETQPQHF; DNA: TGTGCCATCAGTGTGGGGTATGGGGAGACGCAGCCCCAGCATTTT
D: -; size: few; J: TRBJ1-1; V: TRBV30; CDR3: CAWNNGGATEAFF; DNA: TGTGCCTGGAATAACGGGGGGGCAACTGAAGCTTTCTTT
D: -; size: -; J: TRBJ1-4; V: TRBV4-3; CDR3: CASSPGGANEKLFF; DNA: TGCGCCAGCAGCCCGGGGGGGGCTAATGAAAAACTGTTTTTT
D: TRBD1; size: -; J: TRBJ2-1; V: TRBV29-1; CDR3: CSVPHRGYYNEQFF; DNA: TGCAGCGTCCCCCACAGGGGTTACTACAATGAGCAGTTCTTC
D: -; size: -; J: TRBJ2-1; V: TRBV10-3; CDR3: CAISESRVSFNEQFF; DNA: TGTGCCATCAGTGAGTCGAGGGTATCGTTCAATGAGCAGTTCTTC
D: TRBD1; size: once; J: TRBJ2-7; V: TRBV7-9; CDR3: CASSFTPSSQGVREQYF; DNA: TGTGCCAGCAGCTTTACTCCTAGCAGCCAGGGGGTCCGCGAGCAGTACTTC
D: TRBD2; size: -; J: TRBJ2-5; V: TRBV7-2; CDR3: CASSLSRSSGKQETQYF; DNA: TGTGCCAGCAGCCTAAGTAGATCTAGCGGGAAGCAAGAGACCCAGTACTTC
D: -; size: -; J: TRBJ2-3; V: TRBV6-5; CDR3: CASMRFPGADTQYF; DNA: TGTGCCAGCATGAGGTTCCCCGGCGCAGATACGCAGTATTTT
D: -; size: few; J: TRBJ2-3; V: TRBV18; CDR3: CASSPSTDTQYF; DNA: TGTGCCAGCTCCCCTAGCACAGATACGCAGTATTTT
D: -; size: few; J: TRBJ1-1; V: TRBV9; CDR3: CASSVAHGGEAFF; DNA: TGTGCCAGCAGCGTAGCACACGGAGGAGAAGCTTTCTTT
D: -; size: -; J: TRBJ1-2; V: TRBV19; CDR3: CASSRTTNYGYTF; DNA: TGTGCCAGTAGTAGGACAACCAACTATGGCTACACCTTC
D: TRBD1; size: -; J: TRBJ2-3; V: TRBV27; CDR3: CASSPSGQGTDTQYF; DNA: TGTGCCAGCAGTCCCAGTGGACAGGGCACAGATACGCAGTATTTT
D: -; size: -; J: TRBJ2-2; V: TRBV6-6; CDR3: CASSYSGSGELFF; DNA: TGTGCCAGCAGTTATTCGGGGTCCGGGGAGCTGTTTTTT
D: -; size: few; J: TRBJ1-5; V: TRBV15; CDR3: CATSGGQSNQPQHF; DNA: TGTGCCACCAGCGGAGGACAGAGCAATCAGCCCCAGCATTTT
D: -; size: -; J: TRBJ2-3; V: TRBV27; CDR3: CASSLWEGADTQYF; DNA: TGTGCCAGCAGTTTATGGGAGGGGGCAGATACGCAGTATTTT
D: TRBD2; size: -; J: TRBJ2-1; V: TRBV5-8; CDR3: CASSLPGLAISSYNEQFF; DNA: TGTGCCAGCAGCCTACCGGGACTAGCGATTAGCTCCTACAATGAGCAGTTCTTC
D: -; size: -; J: TRBJ2-5; V: TRBV28; CDR3: CASRGRVQETQYF; DNA: TGTGCCAGCAGAGGCAGGGTCCAAGAGACCCAGTACTTC
D: TRBD1; size: -; J: TRBJ2-7; V: TRBV4-2; CDR3: CASSHSDRGGSYEQYF; DNA: TGTGCCAGCAGCCATTCGGACAGGGGGGGCTCCTACGAGCAGTACTTC
D: TRBD2; size: -; J: TRBJ2-1; V: TRBV14; CDR3: CASSQVKGLAGGPGDYNEQFF; DNA: TGTGCCAGCAGCCAAGTAAAGGGGCTAGCGGGAGGGCCGGGAGATTACAATGAGCAGTTCTTC